This note documents a single TCR beta chain sequence. Its specificity is not known. The sample is drawn from a study of cytomegalovirus exposure and HLA in healthy donors. The PCR was carried out with 60 Vbeta primers and 13 Jbeta primers. The repertoire was sequenced with immunoSEQ multiplex PCR; TCRdb's copy has only in-frame clones and lacks some. The sample records about 190,000 clones, roughly 80% being singletons. Study outcomes and limitations: The HLA-A and HLA-B alleles of most subjects were reportedly predicted accurately from TCR beta sequences.

This CDR3 is 15 amino acids long. The ends lost 5 bases at V and 2 bases at J; junction bases unmatched: 6. CDR1 and CDR2 from the germline V gene are MDHEN and SYDVKM. The chain is built from TRBV28 and TRBJ2-3; 8 bases map to TRBD2. Sequencing was carried out using PBMCs. The source of this sequence is a woman younger than 45 in good health and CMV-seropositive. The CDR3 DNA reads TGTGCCAGCAGTAAAGTAGCGGGACCCACAGATACGCAGTATTTT. Residues: CASSKVAGPTDTQYF. Using reference TRBV28 and TRBJ2-3 for the parts outside the CDR3, the full variable domain is DVKVTQSSRYLVKRTGEKVFLECVQDMDHENMFWYRQDPGLGLRLIYFSYDVKMKEKGDIPEGYSVSREKKERFSLILESASTNQTSMYLCASSKVAGPTDTQYFGPGTRLTVL.